These 3 T cell receptor beta chains originate from one sample sequenced in a study of shared clonotypes between healthy human individuals. Here immunoSEQ multiplex PCR was the method, and the copy in TCRdb shows in-frame clones only, minus some. In the table there are roughly 700,000 clones, roughly 70% of which are singletons. The material sequenced was memory CD4+ T cells sorted from blood. Subset given: CD45RA-negative fraction. The receptors shown here come from a woman in her 30s in good health.

This clone has just a few counts. The J gene is TRBJ2-7, the V gene TRBV5-1; 7 positions agree with TRBD1. V was pared by 5 bases and J by 3 bases, with 8 bases of the junction left unmatched. CDR3 length: 14 amino acids. Germline loops: CDR1 SGHRS, CDR2 YFSETQ. The CDR3 DNA reads as TGCGCCAGCAGACTAACATGGGACAGCTACGAGCAGTACTTC. Encoded protein: CASRLTWDSYEQYF.

The rearrangement uses TRBV28 and TRBJ2-1; 9 bases agree with TRBD1. CDR3 length: 16 amino acids. V shed 4 bases, J shed 8 bases, and the junction held 12 bases outside the gene matches. Germline-derived CDR1 and CDR2 are MDHEN and SYDVKM. CDR3 sequence: CASSSLGTGFVDEQFF. The CDR3 region has the DNA TGTGCCAGCAGTTCCCTCGGGACAGGGTTTGTAGATGAGCAGTTCTTC. Using reference TRBV28 and TRBJ2-1 for the parts outside the CDR3, the full variable domain is DVKVTQSSRYLVKRTGEKVFLECVQDMDHENMFWYRQDPGLGLRLIYFSYDVKMKEKGDIPEGYSVSREKKERFSLILESASTNQTSMYLCASSSLGTGFVDEQFFGPGTRLTVL.

The V call is TRBV7-2, the J call TRBJ2-7, with 8 positions matching TRBD2. V was pared by 4 bases and J by 4 bases, with 9 bases of the junction left unmatched. CDR3 size: 15 residues. From germline, CDR1 is SGHTA and CDR2 FQGNSA. CDR3 region: CASSWNTLAGYEQYF. In DNA form, the CDR3 reads TGTGCCAGCAGCTGGAACACCTTAGCGGGATACGAGCAGTACTTC.